This T cell receptor beta chain was profiled in a study of T cell responses to AZD1222 COVID-19 vaccine. Comment on this clone: Its specificity is not known.

TCRdb's table, derived via immunoSEQ multiplex PCR, lists solely in-frame clones and lacks some. Of 150,000 to 180,000 clones in the sample, roughly 90% are singletons; the top ten hold about 5.1%. Study-level results: Among vaccine-associated CD4 TCRs, coverage spanned spike, with dominance at 160-218 and 743-854. Only a handful of individuals given AZD1222 were seropositive at baseline.

The CDR3 consists of 12 residues. V was clipped by 3 bases and J by 3 bases, with 5 bases between them. The germline CDR1 and CDR2 sequences are KGHSH and LQKENI. This clonotype was obtained from an adult in good health. The sample here was peripheral blood, taken on day 0 of MenACWY control vaccination. The chain has TRBV18 and TRBJ2-5; no clear D gene. The CDR3 bases are TGTGCCAGCTCACCTAAAAAAGAGACCCAGTACTTC. It is translated as CASSPKKETQYF.